A selection of T cell receptor beta chains follows, all from one sample in a study of T-cell memory formation after mild COVID-19. TCRdb itself ran the 5' RACE reads through MiXCR, one entry per CDR3 protein. The table records around 200,000 distinct CDR3 sequences, roughly a tenth of them present only once. Sequenced: PBMCs or a T cell subset sorted from them (not recorded which). Source of these receptors: a man aged 18 to 29 who had mild COVID-19 (a few samples of this study predate the infection). Cell type and time point are not known. The CDR3 runs from the conserved cysteine through the conserved F or W. D genes are given only for firm matches. Size values are once, few and many counts, or a class for expanded clones, and some rows have none.

size	V	length	J	D	CDR3	DNA
.	TRBV5-6	17	TRBJ2-1	.	CASSLTLTGGLKNEQFF	TGTGCCAGCAGCTTGACCCTAACTGGGGGCTTAAAAAATGAGCAGTTCTTC
.	TRBV7-9	14	TRBJ1-4	.	CASARTRGEEKLFF	TGTGCCAGCGCTAGGACGCGGGGGGAGGAAAAACTGTTTTTT
few	TRBV7-9	15	TRBJ1-2	.	CASSLEFAGARGYTF	TGTGCCAGCAGCTTAGAGTTTGCGGGGGCGCGCGGCTACACCTTC
few	TRBV9	13	TRBJ2-3	.	CASNVIDGDTQYF	TGTGCCAGCAACGTCATCGACGGGGACACGCAGTATTTT
.	TRBV2	12	TRBJ2-4	.	CASSLQGNIQYF	TGTGCCAGCAGTCTACAGGGTAACATTCAGTACTTC
many	TRBV7-3	15	TRBJ2-3	.	CASSLSGGRTDTQYF	TGTGCCAGCAGCTTATCTGGCGGGCGCACAGATACGCAGTATTTT
.	TRBV28	12	TRBJ1-1	.	CASTDMNTEAFF	TGTGCCAGCACAGACATGAACACTGAAGCTTTCTTT
once	TRBV5-4	15	TRBJ1-1	TRBD1	CASSRSTGLDTEAFF	TGTGCCAGCAGCCGCTCGACAGGGTTGGACACTGAAGCTTTCTTT
.	TRBV5-1	15	TRBJ1-4	.	CASSPQTATNEKLFF	TGCGCCAGCAGCCCGCAGACAGCGACGAATGAAAAACTGTTTTTT
once	TRBV7-2	16	TRBJ2-2	TRBD2	CASSLMTAGDTGELFF	TGTGCCAGCAGCCTGATGACTGCGGGGGACACCGGGGAGCTGTTTTTT
many	TRBV7-3	12	TRBJ2-1	.	CASSLRGNEQFF	TGTGCCAGCAGCTTAAGGGGGAATGAGCAGTTCTTC
.	TRBV5-1	18	TRBJ2-5	TRBD2	CASSPGGLAGGHQETQYF	TGCGCCAGCAGCCCCGGAGGACTAGCGGGGGGCCACCAAGAGACCCAGTACTTC
few	TRBV4-3	16	TRBJ2-7	.	CASSQGMGVGSYEQYF	TGCGCCAGCAGCCAGGGGATGGGTGTTGGCTCCTACGAGCAGTACTTC
.	TRBV11-3	15	TRBJ2-2	.	CASSSGIAGTGELFF	TGTGCCAGCAGCTCAGGGATTGCGGGCACCGGGGAGCTGTTTTTT
.	TRBV20-1	14	TRBJ1-5	TRBD1	CSAVTGWGNQPQHF	TGCAGTGCTGTGACAGGGTGGGGGAATCAGCCCCAGCATTTT
.	TRBV20-1	17	TRBJ2-2	TRBD2	CSARPSGERLGRGELFF	TGCAGTGCTAGACCCAGCGGGGAGCGCCTGGGAAGAGGGGAGCTGTTTTTT
.	TRBV5-8	14	TRBJ1-4	.	CASSLSPAREKLFF	TGTGCCAGCAGCCTTAGTCCTGCGCGCGAAAAACTGTTTTTT
.	TRBV7-3	15	TRBJ2-5	TRBD2	CASSSLAERQETQYF	TGTGCCAGCAGCTCCCTAGCGGAAAGACAAGAGACCCAGTACTTC
few	TRBV20-1	13	TRBJ2-5	.	CSARMGAGETQYF	TGCAGTGCTAGAATGGGGGCAGGGGAGACCCAGTACTTC
few	TRBV19	15	TRBJ1-5	.	CASRREGVERQPQHF	TGTGCCAGTAGAAGGGAAGGAGTTGAACGTCAGCCCCAGCATTTT
few	TRBV4-2	17	TRBJ1-2	TRBD1	CASSQDWPDRGNYGYTF	TGTGCCAGCAGCCAAGATTGGCCGGACAGGGGCAACTATGGCTACACCTTC
few	TRBV6-6	15	TRBJ2-1	.	CASNSRGLTWHEQFF	TGTGCCAGCAACTCCCGGGGACTGACATGGCATGAGCAGTTCTTC
.	TRBV20-1	13	TRBJ2-5	.	CSARDPRSGTQYF	TGCAGTGCTAGAGACCCCAGGTCGGGGACCCAGTACTTC
.	TRBV4-3	15	TRBJ2-1	TRBD2	CASSQLAGEYNEQFF	TGCGCCAGCAGCCAGCTAGCGGGGGAATACAATGAGCAGTTCTTC
few	TRBV20-1	13	TRBJ2-5	.	CSAPGSGQETQYF	TGCAGTGCCCCGGGAAGCGGACAAGAGACCCAGTACTTC
.	TRBV18	13	TRBJ1-1	.	CASSRDKSTEAFF	TGTGCCAGCTCTCGCGACAAGAGCACTGAAGCTTTCTTT
few	TRBV7-2	17	TRBJ2-2	.	CASRLVPRGLNTGELFF	TGTGCCAGCAGACTGGTCCCCCGGGGCCTTAACACCGGGGAGCTGTTTTTT
.	TRBV4-3	16	TRBJ1-6	.	CASSQDRPGKGSPLHF	TGCGCCAGCAGCCAAGATCGTCCAGGCAAAGGGTCACCCCTCCACTTT
.	TRBV5-1	14	TRBJ2-3	.	CASSLGSPTDTQYF	TGCGCCAGCAGCTTGGGCAGCCCCACAGATACGCAGTATTTT
few	TRBV21-1	16	TRBJ2-5	.	CASSNWALGGSGTQYF	TGTGCCAGCAGCAATTGGGCCCTGGGCGGCTCGGGGACCCAGTACTTC
.	TRBV5-1	14	TRBJ1-2	TRBD1	CASSLTDRGYGYTF	TGCGCCAGCAGCCTCACCGACAGGGGGTATGGCTACACCTTC
many	TRBV9	13	TRBJ1-1	.	CASSSRRNTEAFF	TGTGCCAGCAGCTCTCGGAGGAACACTGAAGCTTTCTTT
few	TRBV4-1	16	TRBJ2-3	.	CASSQDWIPNTDTQYF	TGCGCCAGCAGCCAAGACTGGATACCTAACACAGATACGCAGTATTTT
many	TRBV4-1	16	TRBJ2-3	.	CASSQEAFPSTDTQYF	TGCGCCAGCAGCCAAGAGGCCTTTCCTAGCACAGATACGCAGTATTTT
few	TRBV2	14	TRBJ2-2	.	CAIHRDANTGELFF	TGTGCCATCCACCGGGACGCGAACACCGGGGAGCTGTTTTTT
few	TRBV12-3/TRBV12-4	13	TRBJ1-5	.	CASTLTGNQPQHF	TGTGCCAGCACCCTAACAGGAAATCAGCCCCAGCATTTT
few	TRBV24-1	13	TRBJ1-1	.	CATRTPAGTEAFF	TGTGCCACCAGAACCCCTGCGGGAACTGAAGCTTTCTTT
.	TRBV21-1	12	TRBJ2-7	.	CASSRTGCEQYF	TGTGCCAGCAGCAGGACAGGGTGCGAGCAGTACTTC
many	TRBV7-9	12	TRBJ2-7	.	CASSLEVYEQYF	TGTGCCAGCAGCTTAGAAGTCTACGAGCAGTACTTC
few	TRBV12-5	11	TRBJ2-5	.	CASGLGETQYF	TGTGCTAGTGGCTTGGGGGAGACCCAGTACTTC
.	TRBV24-1	18	TRBJ2-6	.	CATSDPAGPSSGANVLTF	TGTGCCACCAGTGATCCTGCGGGACCCAGCTCTGGGGCCAACGTCCTGACTTTC
.	TRBV9	14	TRBJ2-1	TRBD1	CASSVGQGDNEQFF	TGTGCCAGCAGCGTGGGACAGGGGGACAATGAGCAGTTCTTC
.	TRBV24-1	14	TRBJ1-2	TRBD1	CATSVFQGACGYTF	TGTGCCACCAGTGTCTTCCAGGGGGCCTGTGGCTACACCTTC
few	TRBV12-3/TRBV12-4	13	TRBJ1-4	.	CASSSLVNEKLFF	TGTGCCAGCAGTTCTCTTGTGAATGAAAAACTGTTTTTT
few	TRBV6-6	14	TRBJ1-2	TRBD1	CASSYSEQGAGYTF	TGTGCCAGCAGTTACTCCGAACAGGGGGCAGGCTACACCTTC
few	TRBV18	12	TRBJ1-1	.	CASSGRRTEAFF	TGTGCCAGCTCAGGGAGGCGCACTGAAGCTTTCTTT
.	TRBV5-1	13	TRBJ2-5	.	CASSLGGVKTQYF	TGCGCCAGCAGCTTGGGAGGGGTGAAGACCCAGTACTTC
.	TRBV2	14	TRBJ2-4	TRBD1	CASRADRVIAIQYF	TGTGCCAGCAGGGCGGACAGGGTTATCGCCATTCAGTACTTC
.	TRBV6-5	16	TRBJ1-6	.	CASTSQEGSGNSPLHF	TGTGCCAGCACCTCACAAGAGGGTTCGGGCAATTCACCCCTCCACTTT
few	TRBV18	14	TRBJ1-1	TRBD1	CASSAGGMNTEAFF	TGTGCCAGCTCCGCAGGGGGCATGAACACTGAAGCTTTCTTT
few	TRBV2	14	TRBJ1-4	.	CASSGGWLNEKLFF	TGTGCCAGCAGTGGGGGTTGGCTCAATGAAAAACTGTTTTTT